These 32 T cell receptor beta chains were sequenced from one sample in a study of cytomegalovirus exposure and HLA in healthy donors. Primers for the PCR totalled 60 Vbeta and 13 Jbeta. Sequencing was performed with immunoSEQ multiplex PCR; in TCRdb, only in-frame clones are kept and a portion is missing. This table holds 78,000 or so clones, more than 50% found once. The sequencing sample was made of PBMCs. The source is a male donor in good health and CMV-seropositive.

The chain has TRBV11-1 and TRBJ1-2, with TRBD1 identical over 10 bases. J gave up 5 bases and V 5 bases, and 5 bases lay outside the gene matches. Germline values: CDR1 SGHAT, CDR2 FQDESV (reference sequence). The CDR3 loop spans 14 amino acids. The DNA of the CDR3 is TGTGCCAGCAGCGTGAAGGACAGGGGGTATGGCTACACCTTC. This encodes CASSVKDRGYGYTF.

This clone has more than one count but fewer than ten. This chain joins TRBV28 and TRBJ2-3; perhaps TRBD2 as D (5 bases). Trimming pared 7 bases from V and 1 base from J, leaving 12 bases between. This CDR3 region has 14 residues. Germline CDR1 MDHEN, CDR2 SYDVKM. The CDR3 is CASKLVRGTDTQYF. CDR3 DNA sequence: TGTGCCAGCAAATTGGTGAGGGGCACAGATACGCAGTATTTT.

This clone was picked up a small number of times. The gene calls are TRBV9 and TRBJ2-6, with TRBD2 identical over 12 bases. Trimming took 1 base from V and 4 from J; bases not matched to a gene: 3. This CDR3 spans 17 amino acids. Germline CDR1 is SGDLS and CDR2 is YYNGEE. The CDR3 DNA follows: TGTGCCAGCAGCGTACTAGCGGGAGGGGGCGGGGCCAACGTCCTGACTTTC. Its protein is CASSVLAGGGGANVLTF.

This clone was counted between two and nine times. The rearrangement links TRBV27 to TRBJ1-2; D is uncertain. The CDR3 spans 13 residues. Germline V gene data show CDR1 as MNHEY and CDR2 as SMNVEV (reference sequence). V was shortened by 2 bases and J by 6 bases, with 10 bases between the two germline ends. CDR3: CASSLTGNNGYTF. As DNA, the CDR3 is TGTGCCAGCAGTTTAACGGGGAATAATGGCTACACCTTC.

The CDR3 DNA follows: TGTGCCAGCAGCCAAGGACAAGGGGGTTTGGGTGGGCAGTACTTC. Translated, it gives CASSQGQGGLGGQYF. V gene TRBV7-9 combines with J gene TRBJ2-7; maybe TRBD1 (6 bases). Trimming shortened V by 5 bases and J by 9 bases, and 23 bases separated the two germline ends. This CDR3 is built from 15 residues. The germline V gene encodes CDR1 SEHNR and CDR2 FQNEAQ (reference sequence).

The rearrangement uses TRBV18 and TRBJ1-1, with a weak D call TRBD1 (5 bases). CDR3 length: 17 residues. V lost 3 bases to trimming and J lost 2 bases, with 19 bases between them. From germline, CDR1 is KGHSH and CDR2 LQKENI. Here the CDR3 DNA reads TGTGCCAGCTCACCCAGTACAGGAGAGGATGGAAACACTGAAGCTTTCTTT. It encodes CASSPSTGEDGNTEAFF. The variable domain in full, with the rest retrieved from reference TRBV18 and TRBJ1-1, is NAGVMQNPRHLVRRRGQEARLRCSPMKGHSHVYWYRQLPEEGLKFMVYLQKENIIDESGMPKERFSAEFPKEGPSILRIQQVVRGDSAAYFCASSPSTGEDGNTEAFFGQGTRLTVV.

V and J are TRBV7-3 and TRBJ1-1, with a possible D match to TRBD1 (6 bases). The CDR3 has 15 residues. From germline, CDR1 is SGHTA and CDR2 FQGTGA. The ends were cut back, 1 base at V and 2 bases at J, with 11 bases in the middle. The DNA of the CDR3 is TGTGCCAGCAGCTTAATGGGGGGGCATAACACTGAAGCTTTCTTT. Its protein product is CASSLMGGHNTEAFF.

This clone was observed once. The V gene is TRBV7-6, the J gene TRBJ1-5, with no clear D. Germline V gene sequence: CDR1 SGHVS, CDR2 FNYEAQ. The CDR3 spans 13 residues. V shed 2 bases and J shed 6 bases, with 8 bases lying between them. CDR3: CASSLSSGQPQHF. The CDR3 nucleotides read TGTGCCAGCAGCTTATCTTCGGGTCAGCCCCAGCATTTT.

The rearrangement uses TRBV7-6 and TRBJ2-7, with 8 bases matching TRBD1. V trimming: 6 bases; J trimming: 3 bases; junction bases outside the gene matches: 4. This CDR3 contains 13 residues. Germline values: CDR1 SGHVS, CDR2 FNYEAQ. The CDR3 bases are TGTGCCAGCAGTTACGACAGGGGCTACGAGCAGTACTTC. This encodes CASSYDRGYEQYF.

This chain uses TRBV6-6 with TRBJ1-2, with 10 bases aligning to TRBD1. The V and J ends lost 6 bases and 7 bases, in that order; junction bases with no gene match: 8. The CDR3 is 14 residues long. From germline, CDR1 is MNHNY and CDR2 SVGAGI (reference sequence). CDR3 protein: CASSPKGQGFGYTF. The CDR3 nucleotides are TGTGCCAGCAGCCCTAAGGGACAGGGGTTTGGCTACACCTTC.

This clone was seen just once. The CDR3: CASSADGDSYEQYF. CDR3 sequence (DNA): TGTGCCAGCAGCGCCGACGGAGACTCCTACGAGCAGTACTTC. The chain couples TRBV9 to TRBJ2-7, with D hard to call. The germline V and J ends were trimmed by 3 bases and 0 bases, with 10 bases remaining between them. Germline values: CDR1 SGDLS, CDR2 YYNGEE. This CDR3 has 14 amino acids.

The rearrangement uses TRBV9 and TRBJ2-5; 7 bases line up with TRBD2. The CDR3 consists of 13 residues. CDR1 and CDR2 from the germline V gene are SGDLS and YYNGEE. V gave up 0 bases and J gave up 9 bases; unmatched junction bases: 5. The CDR3 reads CASSVGSGTAQYF. CDR3 nucleotide sequence: TGTGCCAGCAGCGTAGGCAGCGGGACGGCCCAGTACTTC. Supplemented by reference TRBV9 and TRBJ2-5, the full variable domain reads DSGVTQTPKHLITATGQRVTLRCSPRSGDLSVYWYQQSLDQGLQFLIQYYNGEERAKGNILERFSAQQFPDLHSELNLSSLELGDSALYFCASSVGSGTAQYFGPGTRLLVL.

CDR3 nucleotides: TGTGCCAGCAGCTTATCAGGATTTAATTCACCCCTCCACTTT. Translated: CASSLSGFNSPLHF. V usage is TRBV7-9 and J usage is TRBJ1-6, with D hard to call. This CDR3 contains 14 residues. CDR1 SEHNR and CDR2 FQNEAQ come from the germline V gene (reference sequence). V dropped 2 bases and J dropped 6 bases, with 8 bases sitting between them.

The rearrangement links TRBV27 to TRBJ1-3; perhaps TRBD1 as D (5 bases). Germline lookup yields CDR1 MNHEY and CDR2 SMNVEV (reference sequence). CDR3 length equals 15 residues. Trimming removed 6 bases at V and 2 bases at J, with 14 bases between. The CDR3 DNA is TGTGCCAGCAGGCCGACAGTAGCCGCTGGAAACACCATATATTTT. Protein sequence: CASRPTVAAGNTIYF.

This chain joins TRBV27 and TRBJ1-5, with TRBD1 as a possible D gene (5 bases). V shed 2 bases and J shed 10 bases, with 9 bases lying between them. CDR1 and CDR2 from the germline V gene are MNHEY and SMNVEV (reference sequence). This CDR3 is 12 amino acids long. The CDR3 region has the DNA TGTGCCAGCAGTTTAGGGGCAGGACCCCAGCATTTT. This sequence encodes CASSLGAGPQHF.

The CDR3 DNA reads TGCAGCGTCTCACAGGGGGCGGGTGAGCAGTACTTC. It encodes CSVSQGAGEQYF. The chain has TRBV29-1 and TRBJ2-7, with 9 bases aligning to TRBD1. V lost 6 bases and J lost 7; bases outside the gene matches: 7. The CDR3 has 12 amino acids. Germline values: CDR1 SQVTM, CDR2 ANQGSEA.

The chain joins TRBV5-5 to TRBJ2-5; D remains ambiguous. Germline assignment: CDR1 SGHKS and CDR2 YYEKEE (reference sequence). Trimming pared 0 bases from V and 2 bases from J, leaving 11 bases between. This CDR3 has 15 residues. CDR3 nucleotides: TGTGCCAGCAGCTTGGCCGGTACCAGGCAAGAGACCCAGTACTTC. It specifies CASSLAGTRQETQYF. The variable domain in full, with the rest retrieved from reference TRBV5-5 and TRBJ2-5, is DAGVTQSPTHLIKTRGQQVTLRCSPISGHKSVSWYQQVLGQGPQFIFQYYEKEERGRGNFPDRFSARQFPNYSSELNVNALLLGDSALYLCASSLAGTRQETQYFGPGTRLLVL.

The chain carries TRBV6-4 and TRBJ2-3; TRBD2 is a possible D gene (6 bases). V lost 2 bases to trimming and J lost 2 bases, with 17 bases between them. CDR1 is MRHNA, CDR2 SNTAGT, per germline. The CDR3 is 17 amino acids. The CDR3 DNA sequence: TGTGCCAGCAGTGACGAGTATAAGACGGGAGTCACAGATACGCAGTATTTT. This translates into CASSDEYKTGVTDTQYF.

Concerning this clone: The sample has other DNA sequences that encode this CDR3 too. The chain combines TRBV6-1 with TRBJ1-1; no clear D gene. In germline, CDR1 is MNHNS, CDR2 SASEGT. This CDR3 has 15 amino acids. Trimming removed 7 bases at V and 0 bases at J, with 15 bases between. The CDR3 DNA sequence: TGTGCCAGCAAATGGAGGGAGGCGATGAACACTGAAGCTTTCTTT. Protein product: CASKWREAMNTEAFF.

The chain joins TRBV28 to TRBJ1-2, with 7 nucleotides matching TRBD1. Losses at the gene ends were 4 bases for V and 4 bases for J; bases not matched to a gene: 9. CDR3 size: 15 residues. Germline values: CDR1 MDHEN, CDR2 SYDVKM. The CDR3 DNA sequence: TGTGCCAGCAGTTCCCCATCCGCAGGGGGCTATGGCTACACCTTC. Its translation: CASSSPSAGGYGYTF.

The chain joins TRBV11-2 to TRBJ2-7; D ambiguous. Trimming cost V 2 bases and J 5 bases, with 10 bases left between them. This CDR3 has 13 residues. CDR1 SGHAT and CDR2 FQNNGV come from the germline V gene. Here the CDR3 DNA reads TGTGCCAGCAGCTTAAGTACATCACACGAGCAGTACTTC. Encoded protein: CASSLSTSHEQYF.

The J gene is TRBJ1-2, the V gene TRBV30; D possibly corresponds to TRBD1 (6 bases). CDR3 size: 13 residues. Trimming took off 2 bases at V and 1 base at J, with 8 bases between the two ends. In germline, CDR1 is GTSNPN, CDR2 SVGIG (reference sequence). CDR3 sequence (DNA): TGTGCCTGGAGTCCGGACAGTAACTATGGCTACACCTTC. This encodes CAWSPDSNYGYTF.

This clone was observed a few times. J is TRBJ2-3 and V is TRBV11-3, with D possibly being TRBD1 (5 bases). The CDR3 has 14 amino acids. Germline V gene lookup returns CDR1 SGHNT and CDR2 YENEEA. V lost 5 bases and J 5 bases, leaving 14 bases between the germline ends. The CDR3 nucleotides read TGTGCCAGCAGCAATCCCCCCAGGGTAGATACGCAGTATTTT. Its protein is CASSNPPRVDTQYF.

This chain uses TRBV6-6 with TRBJ2-5; a weak D match, TRBD2 (6 bases). The CDR3 is 15 amino acids. Germline V lookup: CDR1 MNHNY, CDR2 SVGAGI (reference sequence). Trimming cost V 4 bases and J 5 bases, with 17 bases left between them. The CDR3 sequence: CASSSLSGVGETQYF. CDR3 DNA sequence: TGTGCCAGCAGTTCCCTCTCGGGAGTCGGGGAGACCCAGTACTTC.

This clone was counted only a few times. The V gene is TRBV28, the J gene TRBJ1-5; 7 bases are a match to TRBD1. This CDR3 spans 14 amino acids. Unmatched junction bases numbered 10, after V lost 8 bases and J lost 6 bases. Germline values: CDR1 MDHEN, CDR2 SYDVKM. CDR3 in amino acids: CASSTGRWGQPQHF. CDR3 DNA sequence: TGTGCCAGCTCGACAGGGCGATGGGGTCAGCCCCAGCATTTT.

This chain uses TRBV28 with TRBJ2-1; 7 bases are shared with TRBD1. V gave up 6 bases and J gave up 0 bases; unmatched junction bases: 5. This CDR3 spans 15 amino acids. Germline CDR1 reads MDHEN; CDR2 reads SYDVKM. Here the CDR3 reads CASSPTGNSYNEQFF. For the CDR3, the DNA is TGTGCCAGCAGCCCGACAGGGAACTCCTACAATGAGCAGTTCTTC.

The chain is built from TRBV15 and TRBJ1-2; 7 nucleotides agree with TRBD1. Germline trimming cut 3 bases from V and 4 bases from J; bases unmatched to any gene: 8. Per the germline V gene, CDR1 is LNHNV and CDR2 is YYDKDF (reference sequence). The CDR3 is 15 residues long. CDR3 residues: CATSSRPRQGYGYTF. The CDR3 region has the DNA TGTGCCACCAGCAGCCGACCCCGACAGGGCTATGGCTACACCTTC.

The rearrangement joins TRBV7-9 to TRBJ2-6; D gene unclear. Germline CDR1 reads SEHNR; CDR2 reads FQNEAQ (reference sequence). Trimming removed 4 bases from V and 16 bases from J, with 14 bases in between. The CDR3 covers 12 residues. CDR3 loop: CASSSLPVVLTF. The CDR3 nucleotides read TGTGCCAGCAGCTCCCTTCCGGTAGTACTGACTTTC.

V is TRBV27 and J is TRBJ2-7, with 11 bases matching TRBD1. CDR1 MNHEY and CDR2 SMNVEV come from the germline V gene (reference sequence). The V and J ends lost 0 bases and 7 bases, in that order; junction bases with no gene match: 5. CDR3 size: 15 residues. CDR3 nucleotides: TGTGCCAGCAGTTTATCGTGGACAGGGGGCCGAGAGCAGTACTTC. Translation: CASSLSWTGGREQYF.

The V call is TRBV7-6, the J call TRBJ2-5, with a weak D call TRBD1 (6 bases). The germline gives CDR1 SGHVS, CDR2 FNYEAQ. V was pared by 4 bases and J by 5 bases, with 17 bases between. The CDR3 is made up of 15 amino acids. The CDR3 bases are TGTGCCAGCAGCTCCGAACAGGGATCAACGGAGACCCAGTACTTC. It translates to CASSSEQGSTETQYF.

The chain combines TRBV7-2 with TRBJ2-5; possible D gene TRBD2, 6 bases. The CDR3 has 15 residues. CDR1 is SGHTA, CDR2 FQGNSA, per germline. Trimming removed 3 bases from V and 0 bases from J, with 11 bases in between. CDR3 amino acids: CASSFQGGNQETQYF. CDR3 DNA sequence: TGTGCCAGCAGCTTCCAGGGCGGGAACCAAGAGACCCAGTACTTC.

The chain employs TRBV28 and TRBJ1-5, with TRBD1 identical over 9 bases. The germline gives CDR1 MDHEN, CDR2 SYDVKM. The CDR3 covers 13 residues. After removal of 11 bases from V and 2 bases from J, the junction contained 4 bases not matched to a gene. CDR3 protein: CAGQGIGNQPQHF. CDR3 coding DNA: TGTGCCGGACAGGGGATAGGCAATCAGCCCCAGCATTTT. Looking up the rest from reference TRBV28 and TRBJ1-5 gives the full variable domain: DVKVTQSSRYLVKRTGEKVFLECVQDMDHENMFWYRQDPGLGLRLIYFSYDVKMKEKGDIPEGYSVSREKKERFSLILESASTNQTSMYLCAGQGIGNQPQHFGDGTRLSIL.